Here is one TCR beta chain with its context. A few counts support this clonotype. What antigen it recognizes has not been identified. Base qualities are not at hand, and no much larger clone is one base apart. The CDR3, from cysteine to phenylalanine, totals 15 residues. This entry keeps only the CDR3 DNA: 45 bases, framed from base 1. According to the germline V gene, CDR1 reads MNHEY and CDR2 reads SVGAGI. V gives up 5 bases and J gives up 4 bases, and the segment between their germline ends measures 16 bases. Libraries were constructed by 5' RACE. These reads were obtained on an Illumina HiSeq 2500. A second PCR of about 6 to 11 cycles was performed with a sample-barcoded 5' primer and a J-beta primer mix. A template-switch 5' adaptor carrying 12 random nucleotides introduced a unique molecular identifier onto each TCR beta cDNA molecule. At least 2.5 million CDR3-containing paired-end reads were obtained from each sample. First-strand cDNA synthesis was performed from all RNA using the Mint cDNA synthesis kit, with priming by a TRBC-specific oligonucleotide. After uracil-DNA glycosylase treatment, a first 18-cycle PCR used universal primers M1SS and BC2_uni_R on all cDNA. On the authors' methods: For normalization, 1 million high-quality reads, each with a distinct molecular identifier, were randomly selected from each sample. Instead of being binned into consensus sequences, reads with shared molecular identifiers were discarded. MiTCR, with a Q25 quality threshold and the strictest error-elimination algorithm, was used for CDR3 identification, clonotype clustering and error correction. Lower-bound total TCR beta diversity was estimated with a nonparametric unseen species model using Euler transformation. Starting from the raw public reads, TCRdb applied fastp trimming at Q25, assembled clones with MiXCR and retained in-frame beta chains. Merged by CDR3 protein, the rows form single entries marked with the most common genes and DNA. TCRdb's processing, not the authors', yielded these V and J calls. For this sample the table gives 450,000 to 600,000 distinct CDR3 sequences, of which about 26% were detected only once. The ten most abundant clones make up approximately 3.3% of the sample.

This entry belongs to a study of blood T cells in healthy people across ages (dated by TCRdb to the mid-2010s). Concerning the study at large: In model experiments, template switching captured roughly one uniquely barcoded TCR beta cDNA molecule for every two T cells. The study measured age-related changes in TCR beta repertoire diversity using deep sequencing normalized with unique cDNA molecular identifiers. The study analyzed two additional independent replicas of 1 million unique cDNA reads from the same blood draw for two donors, one aged 18 to 30 and one aged 80 or older. The donors were split into four age groups: young (average about 16 years), middle-aged (39), aged (62) and long-lived (about 82). Here is what the overall study found, with its caveats: The percentage of naive T cells measured by flow cytometry correlated strongly with observed TCR beta diversity. The long-lived group showed more naive CD4+ T cells, fewer expanded clones and increased TCR diversity than the aged group, suggesting age selection. Because donor CMV infection status was unknown, age-related changes in expanded clonotypes were potentially confounded. Observed TCR beta diversity per million T cells fell roughly linearly with age, and a significant reduction was already apparent by age roughly 40. Estimates of total diversity based on one million sequenced T cells were regarded as lower bounds and as underestimates. Conclusive comparison of naive and antigen-experienced compartments was prevented by the profiling of bulk unsorted PBMCs.

The donors were some 39 Caucasian individuals from Russia, aged roughly 6 to 90 years, who were systemically healthy. Roughly 9.5 milliliters of peripheral blood were drawn from each donor into EDTA-treated Vacutainer tubes. Ficoll-Paque density-gradient centrifugation was used to isolate PBMCs, with at least 7 million per sample. Total RNA, at least 5 micrograms per sample, was extracted from PBMCs with Trizol reagent. Naive CD45RAhigh/CD27high T cell percentages were measured by flow cytometry on a PBMC aliquot from every donor. This sample was also put to use in a study of T cells of mothers and their children. That second publication adds: Donors were nine systemically healthy Caucasian individuals: three mothers and their six children. cDNA synthesis consumed the entire amount of extracted RNA, loaded at approximately 1.6 ug RNA in each 15 ul reaction. In the second PCR, the M1S primer introduced both the sample barcodes and 2-4 random nucleotides. Over 9.5 million TCR beta CDR3 reads were obtained for each mother, and 2.5 million to 3 million reads were obtained for each child. In both related and unrelated pairs, thymic selection shapes the output of TCR recombination in a similar way, with inherited differences having only a minor effect. Normalized repertoire overlap was always found to be slightly, but never significantly, higher in related mother-child pairs than in unrelated mother-child pairs. Persistent microchimeric T cell clones were not detected, at a sensitivity of approximately 98 clones per million clonotypes. Deep NGS was used in the study to compare the TCR beta repertoires of mothers and children and to look for features that separate related mother-child pairs from unrelated individuals. Mothers averaged about 40 +/- 4 years of age and children averaged approximately 11 +/- 4 years. After adapter ligation with NEBNext reagents, the libraries were sequenced on Illumina HiSeq 2000 with 100+100 nt paired-end reads. To prevent cross-contamination, the mother and child libraries were prepared a month apart and were sequenced in separate runs. Between roughly 450,000 and 2,000,000 distinct TCR beta clonotypes were identified per donor. Naive TCR beta clonotypes were estimated from low-frequency clonotypes matched to each donor's FACS-determined naive share, without sorting.

Here the chain combines TRBV6-5 and TRBJ2-3, with no reliable assignment of the D segment. This receptor was obtained from a boy aged 2 to 9 in good health. Material: blood. The CDR3 region has the sequence CASSTRVDRADTQYF. The nucleotide sequence is given as TGTGCCAGCAGTACCCGGGTAGATCGGGCAGATACGCAGTATTTT.